The table lists the clone carrying this T cell receptor (beta chain) with many counts. What it recognizes is unknown. Participants, patients aged 18 to 65, had newly diagnosed hyperthyroidism with a duration under 2 months. Diagnostic decisions used clinical symptoms, serum thyroxine and TRAb, thyroid ultrasound and orbital computed tomography. This entry comes from a study of T cells in Graves' hyperthyroidism and ophthalmopathy. Study outcomes and limitations: Most expanded thyroid clonotypes above 0.001 recurred in blood.

TCR beta CDR3 sequences were amplified from RNA transcripts. The study used the HTBI primer set for a first-round RT-PCR of the TCR CDR3. Each CDR3 protein gets one entry after TCRdb re-called the multiplex PCR reads with MiXCR. The table shows 280,000 or so distinct CDR3 sequences, with around 15% occurring only once. V lost 3 bases and J 1 base, leaving 15 bases between the germline ends. The length of the CDR3 is 16 residues. This chain uses TRBV12-3 or TRBV12-4 with TRBJ1-1; D perhaps matches TRBD1 (5 bases). Sequencing input: blood. This clonotype was obtained from a woman aged 45-59 years with Graves' hyperthyroidism that later progressed to Graves' ophthalmopathy. The CDR3 DNA sequence: TGTGCCAGCAGTTTCTTCGGACATGATTCGAACACTGAAGCTTTCTTT. It translates to CASSFFGHDSNTEAFF.